The 16 T cell receptor beta chains given below trace back to one sample, sequenced in a study of blood T cell repertoires in COVID-19. Sequencing was performed with immunoSEQ multiplex PCR; in TCRdb, only in-frame clones are kept and a portion is missing. This table has about 400,000 clones, over 75% appearing once. What was sequenced was PBMCs or T cells enriched from blood (not recorded which). These TCRs come from a woman aged 40 to 49 with acute COVID-19.

V gene TRBV6-5 combines with J gene TRBJ1-5; 7 bases fit TRBD1. This CDR3 is built from 16 residues. CDR1 MNHEY and CDR2 SVGAGI come from the germline V gene. J lost 6 bases, V lost 0 bases, and 8 bases had no gene match. CDR3 sequence: CASSYSYRGTGQPQHF. In DNA form, the CDR3 reads TGTGCCAGCAGTTACTCTTACAGGGGCACGGGTCAGCCCCAGCATTTT.

Written as DNA, the CDR3 is TGTGCCACCAGCAGGGCAAACAGGGGGAGCTATGCGGTGACCTATGGCTACACCTTC. Protein sequence: CATSRANRGSYAVTYGYTF. This rearrangement joins TRBV15 to TRBJ1-2, with 8 nucleotides matching TRBD1. V dropped 3 bases and J dropped 4; count of bases not matched to a gene: 19. In germline, CDR1 is LNHNV, CDR2 YYDKDF (reference sequence). The CDR3 spans 19 residues. The variable domain in full, completed from reference TRBV15 and TRBJ1-2, reads DAMVIQNPRYQVTQFGKPVTLSCSQTLNHNVMYWYQQKSSQAPKLLFHYYDKDFNNEADTPDNFQSRRPNTSFCFLDIRSPGLGDTAMYLCATSRANRGSYAVTYGYTFGSGTRLTVV.

This clone came up a few times. The chain employs TRBV4-2 and TRBJ1-1; 7 bases line up with TRBD1. The CDR3 runs 13 residues. With 1 base clipped from V and 8 bases from J, the junction kept 4 bases outside the gene matches. Germline assignment: CDR1 LGHNA and CDR2 YNFKEQ. CDR3 amino acids: CASSQGGQLEAFF. The CDR3 nucleotides are TGTGCCAGCAGCCAAGGGGGACAGTTAGAAGCTTTCTTT.

This clone was recorded only once. The V and J genes are TRBV18 and TRBJ2-4; weak D call: TRBD2 (5 bases). The CDR3 sequence is 15 residues long. The V end was cut by 1 base, the J end by 8 bases, with 15 bases between. Germline-derived CDR1 and CDR2 are KGHSH and LQKENI. CDR3 bases: TGTGCCAGCTCACCACGTGGTGGAGGATGGGACATTCAGTACTTC. Amino acids: CASSPRGGGWDIQYF.

This clone occurred a few times. The gene calls are TRBV6-1 and TRBJ2-7; 10 nucleotides agree with TRBD2. With V trimmed by 3 bases and J by 0 bases, 5 bases remained unmatched. CDR3 length: 16 residues. The germline CDR1 and CDR2 sequences are MNHNS and SASEGT. CDR3 loop: CASSDPSGGSSYEQYF. The CDR3 DNA reads TGTGCCAGCAGTGACCCTAGCGGGGGCAGCTCCTACGAGCAGTACTTC.

The J gene is TRBJ2-2, the V gene TRBV5-4, with a possible D match to TRBD1 (5 bases). V gave up 4 bases and J gave up 5 bases, with 15 bases separating them. The length of the CDR3 is 15 residues. Looked up from germline, CDR1 is SGHNT and CDR2 is YYREEE (reference sequence). Written as DNA, the CDR3 is TGTGCCAGCAGCCAGGCACAGGTTCGTACCGGGGAGCTGTTTTTT. Residues: CASSQAQVRTGELFF.

A remark on this clone: The sample contains more than one DNA sequence encoding this CDR3. The gene calls are TRBV5-1 and TRBJ2-2, with D hard to call. The V gene's germline CDR1 is SGHRS and CDR2 YFSETQ. The CDR3 is made up of 14 amino acids. Between the trimmed V and J ends, which lost 0 bases and 2 bases, there was a span of 5 bases. The CDR3 protein is CASSLVTNTGELFF. The CDR3 DNA follows: TGCGCCAGCAGCTTGGTTACTAACACCGGGGAGCTGTTTTTT.

This clone was observed a single time. The V gene is TRBV19, the J gene TRBJ1-1, with 12 positions matching TRBD1. From germline, CDR1 is LNHDA and CDR2 SQIVND (reference sequence). Trimming removed 6 bases from V and 1 base from J; junction bases left unmatched: 12. CDR3 length: 18 residues. In DNA, the CDR3 is TGTGCCAGTAGCCTGGGCCGGGACAGGGGGCCCCCGAACACTGAAGCTTTCTTT. This encodes CASSLGRDRGPPNTEAFF. The entire variable domain, with the rest obtained from reference TRBV19 and TRBJ1-1, is as follows: DGGITQSPKYLFRKEGQNVTLSCEQNLNHDAMYWYRQDPGQGLRLIYYSQIVNDFQKGDIAEGYSVSREKKESFPLTVTSAQKNPTAFYLCASSLGRDRGPPNTEAFFGQGTRLTVV.

CDR3 region: CASSPPSSYNEQFF. The CDR3 nucleotides read TGCGCCAGCAGCCCCCCGTCCTCCTACAATGAGCAGTTCTTC. The genes are TRBV5-1 and TRBJ2-1; D is uncertain. The CDR3 loop spans 14 amino acids. V was trimmed by 4 bases and J by 0 bases, leaving 8 bases between them. Germline V gives CDR1 SGHRS, CDR2 YFSETQ.

The chain links TRBV6-5 to TRBJ2-7, with no clear D. Germline assignment: CDR1 MNHEY and CDR2 SVGAGI. V was shortened by 2 bases and J by 4 bases, with 12 bases between the two germline ends. The CDR3 extends over 14 amino acids. CDR3 nucleotide sequence: TGTGCCAGCAGTTACCGACTCCCCCCTTACGAGCAGTACTTC. Its translation: CASSYRLPPYEQYF.

This clone occurred once. This specimen includes other DNA sequences encoding the same CDR3. The chain couples TRBV5-1 to TRBJ2-7; D uncertain. The CDR3 loop spans 13 amino acids. From germline, CDR1 is SGHRS and CDR2 YFSETQ. With 4 bases removed from V and 0 bases from J, the gap between germline ends came to 8 bases. In DNA, the CDR3 is TGCGCCAGCAGCCTCGCCAGCTCCTACGAGCAGTACTTC. Translation: CASSLASSYEQYF.

This sequence joins TRBV6-5 and TRBJ1-2, with 8 positions matching TRBD1. The CDR3 contains 14 residues. V shed 5 bases, J shed 6 bases, and the junction held 8 bases outside the gene matches. The germline V gene has CDR1 MNHEY and CDR2 SVGAGI. Written as DNA, the CDR3 is TGTGCCAGCAGTCCGCAGACAGGGGCCAATGGCTACACCTTC. This translates into CASSPQTGANGYTF.

The sample holds a few counts of this clone. The gene calls are TRBV20-1 and TRBJ2-7, with a tentative D call TRBD1 (5 bases). Germline CDR1 reads DFQATT; CDR2 reads SNEGSKA (reference sequence). This CDR3 has 11 residues. Trimming took off 6 bases at V and 6 bases at J, with 12 bases between the two ends. CDR3 amino acids: CSATDNREQYF. In nucleotides, the CDR3 is TGCAGTGCGACGGACAACCGCGAGCAGTACTTC.

The V call is TRBV6-1, the J call TRBJ1-1, with 11 positions matching TRBD1. The CDR3 loop spans 17 amino acids. CDR1 and CDR2 (germline): MNHNS, SASEGT. Trimming cost V 2 bases and J 4 bases; bases outside gene matches: 9. Written as DNA, the CDR3 is TGTGCCAGCAGTGAACCCCGGACAGGGGGCCGCGTCACTGAAGCTTTCTTT. Protein sequence: CASSEPRTGGRVTEAFF.

The J gene is TRBJ1-4, the V gene TRBV18; 7 nucleotides agree with TRBD1. Germline V gene lookup returns CDR1 KGHSH and CDR2 LQKENI. Trimming cost V 4 bases and J 6 bases; bases outside gene matches: 5. The CDR3 covers 14 residues. CDR3 protein: CASSQGAEYEKLFF. The CDR3 DNA is TGTGCCAGCTCACAGGGGGCCGAATATGAAAAACTGTTTTTT.

J is TRBJ1-4 and V is TRBV15; no definite D call. The ends were cut back, 0 bases at V and 10 bases at J, with 15 bases in the middle. The CDR3 covers 15 residues. The germline V gene has CDR1 LNHNV and CDR2 YYDKDF (reference sequence). The CDR3 spells CATSRDSRLPRKLFF. In nucleotides, the CDR3 is TGTGCCACCAGCAGAGATAGTCGGTTACCGAGAAAACTGTTTTTT. Using reference TRBV15 and TRBJ1-4 for the parts outside the CDR3, the full variable domain is DAMVIQNPRYQVTQFGKPVTLSCSQTLNHNVMYWYQQKSSQAPKLLFHYYDKDFNNEADTPDNFQSRRPNTSFCFLDIRSPGLGDTAMYLCATSRDSRLPRKLFFGSGTQLSVL.